This TCR beta chain originates from a study of T cell responses to AZD1222 COVID-19 vaccine. Overall study: Investigators merged groups given second doses at roughly 4 or roughly 12 weeks.

Assay: immunoSEQ multiplex PCR; the TCRdb copy retains only in-frame clones and omits some. The profile covers approximately 120,000 clones, with 93% appearing a single time and roughly 0.91% taken by the ten largest. About this clone: Its matching antigen is unknown.

Notes on the study in general: Unmutated regions of variants are reportedly targeted by nearly half of spike-specific TCRs.

CDR1 is LNHDA and CDR2 is SQIVND in the germline V gene (reference sequence). This CDR3 contains 14 residues. V lost 7 bases and J 4 bases, leaving 16 bases between the germline ends. V is TRBV19 and J is TRBJ1-1; perhaps TRBD1 as D (5 bases). The sequenced sample was peripheral blood, obtained on day 0 of AZD1222 vaccination. The source is an adult in good health. The CDR3 is CASTLGQGSTEAFF. Here the CDR3 DNA reads TGTGCCAGTACCCTGGGCCAGGGCAGCACTGAAGCTTTCTTT.